This TCR beta chain was sequenced during a study of cytomegalovirus exposure and HLA in healthy donors. The PCR had 60 Vbeta and 13 Jbeta primers. Only in-frame clones appear in the TCRdb table, and some are missing; sequencing was by immunoSEQ multiplex PCR. The sample holds 150,000 or so clones, roughly 72% seen once. Germline V gene lookup returns CDR1 SGHDT and CDR2 YYEEEE. The J segment lost 3 bases and the V segment lost 0 bases, leaving 7 bases of the junction unmatched. CDR3 length: 18 residues. The sequence was collected from a young man in good health and CMV-seronegative. The rearrangement uses TRBV5-6 and TRBJ1-6, with 9 bases matching TRBD1. The sequenced material came from PBMCs. The CDR3 bases are TGTGCCAGCAGCTTGGATTTTCGGGACAGGGTCTATAATTCACCCCTCCACTTT. Amino acids: CASSLDFRDRVYNSPLHF.